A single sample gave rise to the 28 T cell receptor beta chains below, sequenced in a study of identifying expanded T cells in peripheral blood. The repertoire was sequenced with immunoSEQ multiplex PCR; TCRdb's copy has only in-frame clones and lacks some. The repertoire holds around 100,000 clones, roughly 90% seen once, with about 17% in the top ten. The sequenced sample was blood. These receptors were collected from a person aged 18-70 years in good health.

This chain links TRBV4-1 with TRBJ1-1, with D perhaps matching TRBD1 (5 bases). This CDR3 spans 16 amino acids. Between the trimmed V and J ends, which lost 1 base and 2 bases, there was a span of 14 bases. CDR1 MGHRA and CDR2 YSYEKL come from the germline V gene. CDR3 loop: CASSQVISQANTEAFF. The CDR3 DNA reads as TGCGCCAGCAGCCAAGTGATTTCACAGGCTAACACTGAAGCTTTCTTT.

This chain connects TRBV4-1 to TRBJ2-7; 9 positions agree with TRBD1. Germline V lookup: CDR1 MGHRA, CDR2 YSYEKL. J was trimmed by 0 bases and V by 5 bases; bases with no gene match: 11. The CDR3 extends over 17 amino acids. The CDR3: CASSNNRGPTPSYEQYF. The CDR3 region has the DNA TGCGCCAGCAGCAACAACAGGGGGCCGACCCCCTCCTACGAGCAGTACTTC.

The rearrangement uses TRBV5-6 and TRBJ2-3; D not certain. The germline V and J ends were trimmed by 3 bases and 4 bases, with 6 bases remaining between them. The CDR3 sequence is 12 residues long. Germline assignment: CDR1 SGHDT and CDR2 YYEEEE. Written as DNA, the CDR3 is TGTGCCAGCAGCTCTCCCCCAGATACGCAGTATTTT. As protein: CASSSPPDTQYF.

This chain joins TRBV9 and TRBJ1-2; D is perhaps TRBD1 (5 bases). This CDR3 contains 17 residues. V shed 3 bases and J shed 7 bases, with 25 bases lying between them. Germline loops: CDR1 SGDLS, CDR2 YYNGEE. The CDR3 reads CASSDALDRSLRGGYTF. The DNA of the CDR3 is TGTGCCAGCAGCGACGCATTGGACCGCAGTCTTAGGGGTGGCTACACCTTC.

The CDR3 loop reads CASSPWGNTEAFF. CDR3 in DNA: TGTGCCAGCAGCCCCTGGGGGAACACTGAAGCTTTCTTT. The V call is TRBV7-2, the J call TRBJ1-1; D unresolved. This CDR3 has 13 residues. Germline CDR1 reads SGHTA; CDR2 reads FQGNSA. Trimming took 5 bases from V and 1 from J, leaving 8 bases between them.

The CDR3 nucleotides are TGCGCCAGCAGCCAAGAATGGACAGGGAATCAGCCCCAGCATTTT. This translates into CASSQEWTGNQPQHF. This rearrangement joins TRBV4-1 to TRBJ1-5; 8 nucleotides align to TRBD1. Germline CDR1 MGHRA, CDR2 YSYEKL. V was pared by 0 bases and J by 4 bases, with 2 bases of the junction left unmatched. This CDR3 region has 15 residues.

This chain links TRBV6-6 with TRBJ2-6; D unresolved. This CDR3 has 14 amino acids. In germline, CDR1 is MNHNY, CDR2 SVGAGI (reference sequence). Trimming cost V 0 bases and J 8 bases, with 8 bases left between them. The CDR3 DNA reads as TGTGCCAGCAGTTACTCAGAGTGGTCCAACGTCCTGACTTTC. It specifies CASSYSEWSNVLTF.

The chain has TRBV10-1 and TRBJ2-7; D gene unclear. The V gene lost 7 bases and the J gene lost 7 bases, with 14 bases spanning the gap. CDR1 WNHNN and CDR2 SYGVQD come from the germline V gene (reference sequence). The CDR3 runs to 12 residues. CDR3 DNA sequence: TGCGCCAGCACCGGCACCTCCGGGGAGCAGTACTTC. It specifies CASTGTSGEQYF.

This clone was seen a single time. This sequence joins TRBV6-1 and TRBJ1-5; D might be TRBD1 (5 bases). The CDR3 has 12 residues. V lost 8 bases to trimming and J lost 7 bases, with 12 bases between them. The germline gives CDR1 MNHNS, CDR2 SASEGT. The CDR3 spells CASGSGRQPQHF. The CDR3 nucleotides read TGTGCCAGCGGATCAGGGAGACAGCCCCAGCATTTT.

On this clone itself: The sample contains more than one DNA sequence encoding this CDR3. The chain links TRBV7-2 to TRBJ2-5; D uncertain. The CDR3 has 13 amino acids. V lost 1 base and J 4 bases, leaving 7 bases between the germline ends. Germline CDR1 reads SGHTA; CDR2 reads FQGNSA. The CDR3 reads CASSLVGGETQYF. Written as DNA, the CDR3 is TGTGCCAGCAGCTTAGTGGGCGGAGAGACCCAGTACTTC.

The CDR3 DNA reads TGTGCCACCAGCAGAGGACAAGATAGCAATCAGCCCCAGCATTTT. The encoded protein is CATSRGQDSNQPQHF. The chain combines TRBV15 with TRBJ1-5, with D uncertain. The germline V gene has CDR1 LNHNV and CDR2 YYDKDF (reference sequence). CDR3 length: 15 residues. Deletions cut 1 base from V and 0 bases from J, with 7 bases between.

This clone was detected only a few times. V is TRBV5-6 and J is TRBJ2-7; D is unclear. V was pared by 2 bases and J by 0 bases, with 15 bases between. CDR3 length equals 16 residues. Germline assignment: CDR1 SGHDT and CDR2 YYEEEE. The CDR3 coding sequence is TGTGCCAGCAGCTTATGGATATTTGGCCGCTCCTACGAGCAGTACTTC. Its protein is CASSLWIFGRSYEQYF.

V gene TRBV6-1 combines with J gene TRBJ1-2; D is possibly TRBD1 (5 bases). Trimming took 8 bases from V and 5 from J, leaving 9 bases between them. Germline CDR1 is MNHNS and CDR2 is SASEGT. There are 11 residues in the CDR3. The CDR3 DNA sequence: TGTGCCAGCCTCAGGGAGTATGGCTACACCTTC. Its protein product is CASLREYGYTF.

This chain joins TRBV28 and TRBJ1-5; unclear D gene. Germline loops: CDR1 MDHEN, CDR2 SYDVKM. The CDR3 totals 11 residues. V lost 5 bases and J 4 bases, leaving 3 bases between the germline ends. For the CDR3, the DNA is TGTGCCAGCAGTGGTAATCAGCCCCAGCATTTT. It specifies CASSGNQPQHF.

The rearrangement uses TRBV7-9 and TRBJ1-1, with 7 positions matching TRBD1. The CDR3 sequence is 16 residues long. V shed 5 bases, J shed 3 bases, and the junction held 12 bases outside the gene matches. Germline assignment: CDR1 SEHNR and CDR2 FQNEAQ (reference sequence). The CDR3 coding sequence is TGTGCCAGCAGCCCTCGGACAGGTCCTAGGTACACTGAAGCTTTCTTT. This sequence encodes CASSPRTGPRYTEAFF.

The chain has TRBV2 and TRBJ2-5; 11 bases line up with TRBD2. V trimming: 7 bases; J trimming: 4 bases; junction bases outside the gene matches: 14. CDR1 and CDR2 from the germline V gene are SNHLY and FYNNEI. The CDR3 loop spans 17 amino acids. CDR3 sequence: CASMSTSGGPWGETQYF. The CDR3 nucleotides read TGTGCCAGCATGTCCACTAGCGGGGGCCCGTGGGGAGAGACCCAGTACTTC.

The CDR3 nucleotides read TGTGCCAGCAGCCCCCGGAGGGGCGCGATTAAGTATTTT. Translating it yields CASSPRRGAIKYF. The chain has TRBV14 and TRBJ2-3; possibly TRBD2 for D (6 bases). Germline lookup yields CDR1 SGHDN and CDR2 FVKESK. The CDR3 runs 13 residues. Trimming removed 4 bases from V and 13 bases from J, with 18 bases in between.

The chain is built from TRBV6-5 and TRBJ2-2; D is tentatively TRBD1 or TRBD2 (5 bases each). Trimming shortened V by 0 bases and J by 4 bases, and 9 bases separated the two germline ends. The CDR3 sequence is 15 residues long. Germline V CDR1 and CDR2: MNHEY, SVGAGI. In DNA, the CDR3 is TGTGCCAGCAGTTACTCTGGGGGATCCACCGGGGAGCTGTTTTTT. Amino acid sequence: CASSYSGGSTGELFF.

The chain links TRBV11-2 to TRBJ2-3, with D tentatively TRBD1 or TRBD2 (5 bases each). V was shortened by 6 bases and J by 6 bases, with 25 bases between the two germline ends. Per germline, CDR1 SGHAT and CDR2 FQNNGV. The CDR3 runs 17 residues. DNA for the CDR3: TGTGCCAGCAGTTTCGAGGGGCCACCAGCATTTCGCGATACGCAGTATTTT. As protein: CASSFEGPPAFRDTQYF.

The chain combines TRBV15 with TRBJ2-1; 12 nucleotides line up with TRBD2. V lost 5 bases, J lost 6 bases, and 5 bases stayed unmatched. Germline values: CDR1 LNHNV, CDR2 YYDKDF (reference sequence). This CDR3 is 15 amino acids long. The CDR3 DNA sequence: TGTGCCACCAGCGGCTGGACTAGCGGGGCCAATGAGCAGTTCTTC. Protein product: CATSGWTSGANEQFF.

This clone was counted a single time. CDR3 sequence (DNA): TGTGCCAGCAGCTTAGTGACCCCTCCGGGACTCCCCGATTGGGGCACCGGGGAGCTGTTTTTT. Translation: CASSLVTPPGLPDWGTGELFF. This sequence joins TRBV7-6 and TRBJ2-2, with D possibly matching TRBD2 (6 bases). Germline V lookup: CDR1 SGHVS, CDR2 FNYEAQ. This CDR3 region has 21 residues. V was shortened by 1 base and J by 4 bases, with 28 bases between the two germline ends. Full variable domain (missing parts from reference TRBV7-6 and TRBJ2-2): GAGVSQSPRYKVTKRGQDVALRCDPISGHVSLYWYRQALGQGPEFLTYFNYEAQQDKSGLPNDRFSAERPEGSISTLTIQRTEQRDSAMYRCASSLVTPPGLPDWGTGELFFGEGSRLTVL.

The CDR3 coding sequence is TGTGCCAGCAGCTTTAGTACAGGGAGGTACGAGCAGTACTTC. Its protein product is CASSFSTGRYEQYF. The genes are TRBV5-6 and TRBJ2-7, with D tentatively TRBD1 or TRBD2 (6 bases each). Germline values: CDR1 SGHDT, CDR2 YYEEEE. The CDR3 covers 14 residues. Trimming shortened V by 2 bases and J by 4 bases, and 13 bases separated the two germline ends.

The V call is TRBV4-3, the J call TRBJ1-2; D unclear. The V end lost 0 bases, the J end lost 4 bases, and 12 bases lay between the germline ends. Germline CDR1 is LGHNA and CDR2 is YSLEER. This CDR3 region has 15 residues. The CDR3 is CASSQDALTGYGYTF. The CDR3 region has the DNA TGCGCCAGCAGCCAAGACGCCCTAACGGGCTATGGCTACACCTTC.

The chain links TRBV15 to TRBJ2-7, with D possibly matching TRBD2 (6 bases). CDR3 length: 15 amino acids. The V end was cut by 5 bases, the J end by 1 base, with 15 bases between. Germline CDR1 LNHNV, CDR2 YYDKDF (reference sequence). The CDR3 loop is CATSYSGTGSYEQYF. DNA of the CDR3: TGTGCCACCAGCTACTCCGGGACTGGATCCTACGAGCAGTACTTC.

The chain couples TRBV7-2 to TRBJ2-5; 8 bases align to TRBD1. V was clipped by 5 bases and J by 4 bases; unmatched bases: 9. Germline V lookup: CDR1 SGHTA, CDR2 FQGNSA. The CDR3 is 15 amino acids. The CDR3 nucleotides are TGTGCCAGCAGCCGCGTCGGACAGGGCCTAGAGACCCAGTACTTC. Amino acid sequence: CASSRVGQGLETQYF.

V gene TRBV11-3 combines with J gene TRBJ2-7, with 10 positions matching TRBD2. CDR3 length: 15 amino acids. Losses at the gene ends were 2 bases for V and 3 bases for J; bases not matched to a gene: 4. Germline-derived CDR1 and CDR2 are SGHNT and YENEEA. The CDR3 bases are TGTGCCAGCAGCTTATCAGCGGGAGGGAACTACGAGCAGTACTTC. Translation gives CASSLSAGGNYEQYF.

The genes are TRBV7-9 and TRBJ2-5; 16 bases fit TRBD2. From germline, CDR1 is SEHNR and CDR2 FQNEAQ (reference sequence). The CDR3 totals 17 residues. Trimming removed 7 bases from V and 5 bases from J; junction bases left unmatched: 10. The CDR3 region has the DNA TGTGCCAGCACAACCGGGACTAGCGGGGGGGCAGGTGAGACCCAGTACTTC. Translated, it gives CASTTGTSGGAGETQYF. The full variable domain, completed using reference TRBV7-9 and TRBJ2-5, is DTGVSQNPRHKITKRGQNVTFRCDPISEHNRLYWYRQTLGQGPEFLTYFQNEAQLEKSRLLSDRFSAERPKGSFSTLEIQRTEQGDSAMYLCASTTGTSGGAGETQYFGPGTRLLVL.

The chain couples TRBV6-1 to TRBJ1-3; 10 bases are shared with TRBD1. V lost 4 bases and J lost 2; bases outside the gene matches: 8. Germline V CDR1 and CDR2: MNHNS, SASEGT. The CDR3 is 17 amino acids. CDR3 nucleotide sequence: TGTGCCAGCAGTGTTCCGCCCGGACAGGGGGCTGGAAACACCATATATTTT. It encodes CASSVPPGQGAGNTIYF.